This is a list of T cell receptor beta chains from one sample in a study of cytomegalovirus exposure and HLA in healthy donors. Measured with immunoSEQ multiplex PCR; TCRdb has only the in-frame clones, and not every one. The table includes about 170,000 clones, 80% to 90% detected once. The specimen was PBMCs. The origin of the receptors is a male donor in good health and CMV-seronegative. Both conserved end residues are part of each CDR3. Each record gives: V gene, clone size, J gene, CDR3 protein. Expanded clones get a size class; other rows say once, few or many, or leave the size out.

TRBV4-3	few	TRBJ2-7	CASSRRVAGLYEQYF
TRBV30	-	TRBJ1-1	CAWSAGLNTEAFF
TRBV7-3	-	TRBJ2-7	CASSEGTGTHYEQYF
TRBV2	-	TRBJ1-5	CASGTSGTHQPQHF
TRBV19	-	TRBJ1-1	CASSRSGCEAFF
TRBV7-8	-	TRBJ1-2	CASSSSGSRDLGYTF
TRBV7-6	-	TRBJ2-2	CASSPTAGGHTGELFF
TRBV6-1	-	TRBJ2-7	CASSERKLAGFGYEQYF
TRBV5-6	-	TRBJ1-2	CASSLEAGADGYTF
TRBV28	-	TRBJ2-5	CASSLRHSAQETQYF
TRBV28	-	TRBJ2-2	CASSSRGPTGELFF
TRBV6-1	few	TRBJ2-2	CASSGTSGGAGELFF
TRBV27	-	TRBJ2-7	CASSLSGGLSSYEQYF
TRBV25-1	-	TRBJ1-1	CASRSGTGLNTEAFF
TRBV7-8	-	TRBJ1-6	CASSLATGTGHSPLHF
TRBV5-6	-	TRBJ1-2	CASSFSSGSGYPF
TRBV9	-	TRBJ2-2	CASSVTSGDTGELFF
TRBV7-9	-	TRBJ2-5	CASRLDRETQYF
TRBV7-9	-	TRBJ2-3	CASSPFGPRDTQYF
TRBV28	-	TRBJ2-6	CASSFAGANVLTF
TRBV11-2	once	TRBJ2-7	CASSGGAGGAFEQYF
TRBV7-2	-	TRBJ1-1	CASSNTGGNTEAFF
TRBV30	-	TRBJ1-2	CAWSGSTGYTF
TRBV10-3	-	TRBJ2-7	CAISETSGRYEQYF
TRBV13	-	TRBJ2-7	CASSPGLAESSYEQYF
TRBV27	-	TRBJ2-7	CASSLYRSSYEQYF
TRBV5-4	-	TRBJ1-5	CASSLDTNQPQHF
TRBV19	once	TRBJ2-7	CASKDRKTSYEQYF
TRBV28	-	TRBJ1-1	CASRDRDTEAFF
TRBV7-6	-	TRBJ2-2	CASSLVRGGVNTGELFF
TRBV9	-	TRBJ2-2	CASSGSTGLGGELFF
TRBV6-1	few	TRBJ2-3	CASNGLAGTTDTQYF
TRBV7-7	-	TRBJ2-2	CASSPPTSGGYTGELFF
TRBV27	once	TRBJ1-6	CASRLTGTYNSPLHF
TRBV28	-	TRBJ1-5	CASRSNRDFNQPQHF
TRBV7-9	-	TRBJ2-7	CASSLGDSLSEQYF
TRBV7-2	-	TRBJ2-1	CASSLGLYNEQFF
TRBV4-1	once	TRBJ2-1	CASSQGTDSSYNEQFF
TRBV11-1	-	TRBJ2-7	CASSRNTGPYEQYF
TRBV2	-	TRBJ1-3	CASNSATTTSGNTIYF
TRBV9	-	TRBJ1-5	CASSPGQGLSNQPQHF
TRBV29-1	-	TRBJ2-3	CSDRDRVTDTQYF
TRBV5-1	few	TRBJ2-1	CASSKATGPWEQFF
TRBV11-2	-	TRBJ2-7	CASSLFRTERGYEQYF
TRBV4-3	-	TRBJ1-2	CASSQDGGGTNYGYTF
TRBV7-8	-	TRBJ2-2	CASSLDRNRVTGELFF
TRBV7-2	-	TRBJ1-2	CASSLEGDRATNYGYTF
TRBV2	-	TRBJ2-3	CASSTRTGIADTQYF
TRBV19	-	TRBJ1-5	CASRLDRGASPNQPQHF
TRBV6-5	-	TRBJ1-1	CASSYPSARGEAFF